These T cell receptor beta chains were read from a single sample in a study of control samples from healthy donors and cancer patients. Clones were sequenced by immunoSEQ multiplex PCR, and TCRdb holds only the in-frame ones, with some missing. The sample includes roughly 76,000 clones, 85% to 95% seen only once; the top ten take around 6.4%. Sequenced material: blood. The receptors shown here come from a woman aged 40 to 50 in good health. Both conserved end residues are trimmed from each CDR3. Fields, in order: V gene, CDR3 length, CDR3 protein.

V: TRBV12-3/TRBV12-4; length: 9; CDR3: ASSRESEQF
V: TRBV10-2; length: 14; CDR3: ASSEKAGGGGNIQY
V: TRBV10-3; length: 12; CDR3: AISESRAGQPQH
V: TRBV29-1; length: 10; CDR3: SGTGANYGYT
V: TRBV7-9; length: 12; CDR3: ASSLESSNTEAF
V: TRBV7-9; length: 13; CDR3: ASSAPPPSTDTQY
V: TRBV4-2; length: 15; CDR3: ASSLRLAGGPGDTQY
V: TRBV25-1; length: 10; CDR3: ASNGWNNEQF
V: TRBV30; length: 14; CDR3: AWSAGQGSFVETQY
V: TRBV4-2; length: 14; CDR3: ASSRQTGVPKETQY
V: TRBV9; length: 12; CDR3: ASSLGQANQPQH
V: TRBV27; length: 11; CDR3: ASSRQVAGELF
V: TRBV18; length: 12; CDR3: ASSSPADQETQY
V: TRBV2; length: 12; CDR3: ASGGLAGAVEQF
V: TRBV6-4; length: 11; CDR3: ASSTDSNQPQH
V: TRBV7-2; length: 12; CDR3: ASSLITGVEKLF
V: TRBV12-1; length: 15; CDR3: ASSFAQGRGSNQPQH
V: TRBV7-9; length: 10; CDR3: ASSFPRDEQF
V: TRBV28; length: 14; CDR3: ASSFSGGGSYNEQF
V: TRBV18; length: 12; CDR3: ASSPPREPRVQY
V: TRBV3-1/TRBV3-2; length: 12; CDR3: ASSHSGGRDTIY
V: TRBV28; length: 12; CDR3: ASSWGQGAYEQY
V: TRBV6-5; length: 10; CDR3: ASRSTGNEQY
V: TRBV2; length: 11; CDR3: AVEGGINQPQH
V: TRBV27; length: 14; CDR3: ASLDISGVRNTEAF
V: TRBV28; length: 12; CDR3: ASSSEQGRNTIY
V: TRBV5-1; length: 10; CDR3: ASSGDRGRLH
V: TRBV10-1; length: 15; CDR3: ASTEPKGRDSNQPQH
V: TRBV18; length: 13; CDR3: ASSPDFGAKNIQY
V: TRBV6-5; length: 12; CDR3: ASSYSRLAYEQY
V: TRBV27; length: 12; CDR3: ASSYLGGHTEAF
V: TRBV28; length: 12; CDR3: ASSLMGANYGYT
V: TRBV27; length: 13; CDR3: ASSLYGQGAWEQF
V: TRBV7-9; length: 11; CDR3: ASSLERTGELF
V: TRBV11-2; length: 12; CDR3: ASSLDQTSGRPY
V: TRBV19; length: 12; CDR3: ASVDRSNTGELF
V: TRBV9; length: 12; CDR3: ASSLGSSGNTIY
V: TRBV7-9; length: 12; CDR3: ASSLGGVNQPQH
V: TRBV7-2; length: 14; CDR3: ASSPAGLSGGNEQF
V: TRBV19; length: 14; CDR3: ASSIGNAGQRETQY
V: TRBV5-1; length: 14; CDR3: ASSPRLAGNTDTQY
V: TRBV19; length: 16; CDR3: ASSIGFSGTSAYNEQF
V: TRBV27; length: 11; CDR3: ATKYRDNYGYT
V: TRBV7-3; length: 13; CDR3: ASSLTWGGTDTQY
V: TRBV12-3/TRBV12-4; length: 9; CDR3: ASSLGTGQY
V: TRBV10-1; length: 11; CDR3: ASSEQERETQY
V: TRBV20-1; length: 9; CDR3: SAALGGEAF
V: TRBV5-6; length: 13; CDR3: ASSAKTGGETEAF
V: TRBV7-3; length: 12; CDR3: ASSSTRTEDTQY
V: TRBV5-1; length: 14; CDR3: ASSLQGTSGIQIQY
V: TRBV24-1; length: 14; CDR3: ATSDFRAADNNEQF